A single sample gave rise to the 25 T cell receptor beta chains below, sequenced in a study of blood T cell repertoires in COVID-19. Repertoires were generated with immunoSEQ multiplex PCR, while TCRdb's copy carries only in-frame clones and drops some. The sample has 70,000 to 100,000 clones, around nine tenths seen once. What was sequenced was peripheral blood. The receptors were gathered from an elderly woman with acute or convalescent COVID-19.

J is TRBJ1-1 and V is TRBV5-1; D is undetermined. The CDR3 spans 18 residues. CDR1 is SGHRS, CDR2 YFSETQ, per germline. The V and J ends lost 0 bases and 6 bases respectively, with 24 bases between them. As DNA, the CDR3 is TGCGCCAGCAGCTTGGCCTTTAGGACCCGGGCGGTCGGGGCTGAAGCTTTCTTT. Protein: CASSLAFRTRAVGAEAFF.

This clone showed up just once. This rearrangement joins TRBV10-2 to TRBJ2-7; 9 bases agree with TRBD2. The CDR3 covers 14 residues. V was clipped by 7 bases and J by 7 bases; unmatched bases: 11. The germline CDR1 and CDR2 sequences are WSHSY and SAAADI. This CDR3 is CASTLAGEWNEQYF. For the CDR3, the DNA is TGCGCCAGCACACTAGCGGGCGAATGGAATGAGCAGTACTTC.

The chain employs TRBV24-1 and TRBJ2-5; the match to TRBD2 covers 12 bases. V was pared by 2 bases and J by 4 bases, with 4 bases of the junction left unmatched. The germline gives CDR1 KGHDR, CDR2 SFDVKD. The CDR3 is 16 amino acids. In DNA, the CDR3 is TGTGCCACCAGTGATTATGGACTAGCGGGAATAGAGACCCAGTACTTC. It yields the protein CATSDYGLAGIETQYF.

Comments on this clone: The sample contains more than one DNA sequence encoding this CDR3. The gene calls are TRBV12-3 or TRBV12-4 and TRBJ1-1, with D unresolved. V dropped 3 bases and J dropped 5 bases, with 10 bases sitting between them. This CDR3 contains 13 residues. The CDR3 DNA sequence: TGTGCCAGCAGTTTCAGAGGGAGTACTGAAGCTTTCTTT. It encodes CASSFRGSTEAFF.

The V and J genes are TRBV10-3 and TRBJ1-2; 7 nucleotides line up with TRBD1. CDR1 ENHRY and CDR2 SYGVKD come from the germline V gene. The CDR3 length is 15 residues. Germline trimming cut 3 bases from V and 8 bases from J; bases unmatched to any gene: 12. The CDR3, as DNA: TGTGCCATCAGTGAATTCGACAGGGTTGGACGGGGCTACACCTTC. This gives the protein CAISEFDRVGRGYTF.

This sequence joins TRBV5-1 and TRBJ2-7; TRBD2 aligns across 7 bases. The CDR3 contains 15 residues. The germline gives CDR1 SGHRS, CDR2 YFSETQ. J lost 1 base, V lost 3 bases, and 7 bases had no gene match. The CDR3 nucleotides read TGCGCCAGCAGCTATGGGACTACAAAATCCTACGAGCAGTACTTC. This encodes CASSYGTTKSYEQYF. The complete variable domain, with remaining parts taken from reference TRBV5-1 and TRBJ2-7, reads KAGVTQTPRYLIKTRGQQVTLSCSPISGHRSVSWYQQTPGQGLQFLFEYFSETQRNKGNFPGRFSGRQFSNSRSEMNVSTLELGDSALYLCASSYGTTKSYEQYFGPGTRLTVT.

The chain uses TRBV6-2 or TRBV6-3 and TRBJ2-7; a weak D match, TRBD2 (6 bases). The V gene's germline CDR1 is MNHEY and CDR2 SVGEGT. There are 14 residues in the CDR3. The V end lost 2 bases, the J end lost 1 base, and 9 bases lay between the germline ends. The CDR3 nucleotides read TGTGCCAGCAGTTACGGGGGGTTTTCCTACGAGCAGTACTTC. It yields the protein CASSYGGFSYEQYF.

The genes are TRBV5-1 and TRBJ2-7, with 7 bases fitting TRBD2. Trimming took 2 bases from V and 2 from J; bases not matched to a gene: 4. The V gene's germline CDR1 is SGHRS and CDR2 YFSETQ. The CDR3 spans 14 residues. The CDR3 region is CASSFEAGPYEQYF. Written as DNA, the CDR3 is TGCGCCAGCAGCTTCGAAGCGGGGCCCTACGAGCAGTACTTC.

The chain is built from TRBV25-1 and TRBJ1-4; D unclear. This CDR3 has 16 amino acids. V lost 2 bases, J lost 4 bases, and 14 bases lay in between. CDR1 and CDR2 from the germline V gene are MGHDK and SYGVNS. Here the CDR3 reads CASSELWRADNEKLFF. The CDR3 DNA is TGTGCCAGCAGTGAACTGTGGCGGGCTGATAATGAAAAACTGTTTTTT.

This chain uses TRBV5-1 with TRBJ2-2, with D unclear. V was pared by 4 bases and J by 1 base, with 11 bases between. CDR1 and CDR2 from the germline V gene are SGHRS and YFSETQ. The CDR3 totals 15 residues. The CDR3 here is CASSVQNRNTGELFF. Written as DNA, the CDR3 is TGCGCCAGCAGCGTACAAAACAGGAACACCGGGGAGCTGTTTTTT. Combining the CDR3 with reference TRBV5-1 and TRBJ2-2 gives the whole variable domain KAGVTQTPRYLIKTRGQQVTLSCSPISGHRSVSWYQQTPGQGLQFLFEYFSETQRNKGNFPGRFSGRQFSNSRSEMNVSTLELGDSALYLCASSVQNRNTGELFFGEGSRLTVL.

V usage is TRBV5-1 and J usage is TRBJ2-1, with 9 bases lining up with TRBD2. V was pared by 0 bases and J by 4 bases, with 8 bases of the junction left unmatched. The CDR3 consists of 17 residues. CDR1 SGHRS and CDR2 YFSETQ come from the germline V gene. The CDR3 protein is CASSLGWREGPYNEQFF. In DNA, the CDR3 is TGCGCCAGCAGCTTGGGGTGGCGGGAGGGGCCATACAATGAGCAGTTCTTC.

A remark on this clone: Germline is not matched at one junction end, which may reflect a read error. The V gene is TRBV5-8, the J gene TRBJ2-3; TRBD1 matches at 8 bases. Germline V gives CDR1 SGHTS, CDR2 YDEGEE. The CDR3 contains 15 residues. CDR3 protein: CASSLFQGATNTQYF. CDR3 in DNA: TGTGCCAGCAGCTTGTTTCAGGGGGCCACAAATACGCAGTATTTT.

The chain's CDR3 is CAWSGEGSPLHF. CDR3 sequence (DNA): TGTGCCTGGAGTGGGGAGGGTTCACCCCTCCACTTT. The chain combines TRBV30 with TRBJ1-6, with D unresolved. The CDR3 is made up of 12 amino acids. CDR1 is GTSNPN and CDR2 is SVGIG in the germline V gene (reference sequence). With 1 base removed from V and 9 bases from J, the gap between germline ends came to 7 bases.

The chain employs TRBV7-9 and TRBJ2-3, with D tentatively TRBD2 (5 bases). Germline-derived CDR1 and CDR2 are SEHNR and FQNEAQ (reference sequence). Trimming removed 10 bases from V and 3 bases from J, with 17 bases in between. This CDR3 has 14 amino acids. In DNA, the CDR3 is TGTGCCACCGCCGCATCTGCGGGTACAGATACGCAGTATTTT. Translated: CATAASAGTDTQYF.

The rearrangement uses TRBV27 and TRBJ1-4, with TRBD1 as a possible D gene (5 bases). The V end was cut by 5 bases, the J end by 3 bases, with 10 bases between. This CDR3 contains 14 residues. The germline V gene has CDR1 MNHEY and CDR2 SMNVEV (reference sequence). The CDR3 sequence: CASSPGWANEKLFF. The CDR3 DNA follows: TGTGCCAGCAGTCCAGGGTGGGCTAATGAAAAACTGTTTTTT.

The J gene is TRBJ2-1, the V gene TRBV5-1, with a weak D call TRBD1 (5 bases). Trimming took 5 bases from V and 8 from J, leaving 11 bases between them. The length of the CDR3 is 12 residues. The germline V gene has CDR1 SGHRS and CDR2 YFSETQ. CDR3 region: CASRRQGDEQFF. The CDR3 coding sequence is TGCGCCAGCAGACGGCAGGGCGATGAGCAGTTCTTC.

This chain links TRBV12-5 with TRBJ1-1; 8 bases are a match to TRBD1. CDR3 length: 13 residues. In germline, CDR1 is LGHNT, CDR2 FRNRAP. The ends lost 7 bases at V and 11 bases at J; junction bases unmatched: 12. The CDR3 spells CASDRTGLPPAFF. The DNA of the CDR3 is TGTGCTAGTGACCGGACAGGGCTCCCCCCCGCTTTCTTT.

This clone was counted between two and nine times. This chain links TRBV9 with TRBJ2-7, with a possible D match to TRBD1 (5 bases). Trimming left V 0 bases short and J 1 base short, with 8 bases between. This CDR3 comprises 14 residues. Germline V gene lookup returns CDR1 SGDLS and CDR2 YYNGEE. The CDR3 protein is CASSVGPGSYEQYF. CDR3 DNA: TGTGCCAGCAGCGTAGGGCCAGGGTCCTACGAGCAGTACTTC.

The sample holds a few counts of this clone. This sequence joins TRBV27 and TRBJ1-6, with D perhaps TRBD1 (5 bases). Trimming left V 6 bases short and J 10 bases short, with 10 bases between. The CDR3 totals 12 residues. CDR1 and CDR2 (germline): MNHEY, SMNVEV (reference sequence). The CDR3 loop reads CASSSWGSPLHF. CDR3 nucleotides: TGTGCCAGCAGCTCCTGGGGCTCACCCCTCCACTTT.

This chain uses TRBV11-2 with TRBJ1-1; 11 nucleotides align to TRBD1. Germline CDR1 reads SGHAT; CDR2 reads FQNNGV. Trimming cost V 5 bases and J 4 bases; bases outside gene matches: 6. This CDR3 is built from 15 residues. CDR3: CASSPDRGQGTEAFF. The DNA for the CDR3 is TGTGCCAGCAGCCCGGACAGGGGGCAAGGCACTGAAGCTTTCTTT.

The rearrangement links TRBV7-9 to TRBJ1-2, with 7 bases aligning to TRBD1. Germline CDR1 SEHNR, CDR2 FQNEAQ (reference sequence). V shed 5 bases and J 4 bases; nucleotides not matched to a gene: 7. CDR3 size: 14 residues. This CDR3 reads CASSTDREIYGYTF. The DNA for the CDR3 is TGTGCCAGCAGCACCGACAGGGAAATCTATGGCTACACCTTC.

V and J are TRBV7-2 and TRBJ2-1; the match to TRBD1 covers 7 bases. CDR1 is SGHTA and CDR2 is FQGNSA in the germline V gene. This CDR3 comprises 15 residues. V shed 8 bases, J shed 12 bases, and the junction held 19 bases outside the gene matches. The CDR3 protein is CASALRGGLPSRQFF. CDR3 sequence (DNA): TGTGCCAGCGCCCTGAGAGGGGGCCTCCCGTCAAGGCAGTTCTTC.

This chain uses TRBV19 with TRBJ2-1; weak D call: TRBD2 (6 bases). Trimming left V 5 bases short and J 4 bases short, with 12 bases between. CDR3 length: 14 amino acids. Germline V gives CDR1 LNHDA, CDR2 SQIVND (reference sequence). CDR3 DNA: TGTGCCAGTAGTCCCCCAGGGACTTACAATGAGCAGTTCTTC. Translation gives CASSPPGTYNEQFF.

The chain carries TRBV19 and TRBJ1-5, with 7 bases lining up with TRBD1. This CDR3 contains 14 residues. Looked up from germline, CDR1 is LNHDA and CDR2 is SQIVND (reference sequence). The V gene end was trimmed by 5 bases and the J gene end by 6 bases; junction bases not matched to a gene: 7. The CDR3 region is CASSPTGEGQPQHF. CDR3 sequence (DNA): TGTGCCAGTAGTCCTACAGGGGAAGGTCAGCCCCAGCATTTT.

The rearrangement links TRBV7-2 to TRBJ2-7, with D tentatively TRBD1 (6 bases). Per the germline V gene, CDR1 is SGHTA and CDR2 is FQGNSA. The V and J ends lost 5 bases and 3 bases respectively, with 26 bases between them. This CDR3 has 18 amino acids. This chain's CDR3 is CASSISPGVGTQNYEQYF. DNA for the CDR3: TGTGCCAGCAGCATCTCCCCTGGGGTGGGGACACAAAACTACGAGCAGTACTTC.